A selection of T cell receptor beta chains follows, all from one sample in a study of breast tumors, draining lymph nodes, adjacent tissues. A single record per CDR3 protein comes from TCRdb applying MiXCR to the multiplex PCR reads. This sample has about 200,000 distinct CDR3 sequences, with roughly 31% found just once. Sequenced input: axillary lymph node tissue. These receptors all stem from a female donor with breast cancer. Some clones in this sample may be carry-over from other donors' samples. The CDR3 runs from the conserved cysteine through the conserved F or W.

v_gene | CDR3aa
TRBV10-2 | CATLAGWGADTQYF
TRBV7-6 | CASGWTANTGELFF
TRBV24-1 | CATSDLQGATDTQYF
TRBV2 | CASSEGSYPGNTIYF
TRBV7-9 | CAIRGTGAETQYF
TRBV19 | CASSTREGDYGYTF
TRBV4-3 | CASSQNDSGSYNEQFF
TRBV7-7 | CASSLATGPRNEQFF
TRBV3-1 | CASSQQTGQLNSPLHF
TRBV7-2 | CASSYEGQGRSPLHF
TRBV2 | CASSRGLDSPLHF
TRBV5-5 | CASSLEDSLYEQYF
TRBV5-1 | CASSTQGTANTGELFF
TRBV5-1 | CASSLVLGDRGNSPLHF
TRBV6-6 | CASSTDRSNQPQHF
TRBV24-1 | CATSGLAGMKYF
TRBV7-2 | CASSTYLCSAGVGDTQYF
TRBV18 | CASSPGGTSEQYF
TRBV2 | CASILGLAYQETQYF
TRBV7-2 | CASSRQGYEAFF
TRBV19 | CASSPTGADTQYF
TRBV6-5 | CASSPGREGYAGYGYTF
TRBV6-4 | CASSTGTGYNEQFF
TRBV12-3/TRBV12-4 | CASSPGDRGNNQPQHF
TRBV5-1 | CASRRTGSSGANVLTF
TRBV20-1 | CSASEGGYTF
TRBV27 | CASSLGLAGGGEQFF
TRBV11-2 | CASSLERGGYEQYF
TRBV6-5 | CASSHSKRGRETQYF
TRBV20-1 | CSAKGTSGAPSSYEQYF
TRBV7-8 | CAITRQNNSPLHF
TRBV7-2 | CASSLKAGGTYNSPLHF
TRBV30 | CAWSVVSGSPLHF